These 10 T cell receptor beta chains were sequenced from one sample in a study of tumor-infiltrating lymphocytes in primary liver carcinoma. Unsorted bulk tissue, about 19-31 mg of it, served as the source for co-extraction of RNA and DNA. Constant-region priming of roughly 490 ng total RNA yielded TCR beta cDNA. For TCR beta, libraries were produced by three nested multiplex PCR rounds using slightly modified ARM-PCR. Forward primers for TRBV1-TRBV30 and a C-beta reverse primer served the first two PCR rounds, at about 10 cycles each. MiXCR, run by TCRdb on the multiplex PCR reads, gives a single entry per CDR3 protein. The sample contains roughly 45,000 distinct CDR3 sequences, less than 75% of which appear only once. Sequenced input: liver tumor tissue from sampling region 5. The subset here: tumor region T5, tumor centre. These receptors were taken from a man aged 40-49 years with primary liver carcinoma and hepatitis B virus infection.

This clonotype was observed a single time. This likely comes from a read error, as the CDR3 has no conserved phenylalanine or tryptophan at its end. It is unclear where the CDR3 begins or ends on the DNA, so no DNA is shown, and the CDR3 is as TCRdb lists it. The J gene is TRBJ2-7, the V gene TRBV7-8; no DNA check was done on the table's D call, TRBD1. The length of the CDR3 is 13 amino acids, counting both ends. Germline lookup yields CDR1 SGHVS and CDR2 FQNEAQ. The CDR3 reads CANRGDTSYERYL.

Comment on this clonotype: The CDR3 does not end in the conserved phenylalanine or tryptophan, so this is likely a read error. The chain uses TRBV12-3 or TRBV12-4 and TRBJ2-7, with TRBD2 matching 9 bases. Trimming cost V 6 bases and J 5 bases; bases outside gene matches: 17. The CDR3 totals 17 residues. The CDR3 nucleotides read TGTGCCAGCAGCCAATTCCCAGGACTAGCGCAAAGCGACGAGCAGTACCTC. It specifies CASSQFPGLAQSDEQYL.

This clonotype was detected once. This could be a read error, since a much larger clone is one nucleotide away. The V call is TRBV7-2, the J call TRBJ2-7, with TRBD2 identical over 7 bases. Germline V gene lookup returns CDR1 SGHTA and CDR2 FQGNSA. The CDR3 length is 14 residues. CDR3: CASTLAETAYERYF. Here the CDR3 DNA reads TGTGCCAGCACGCTAGCGGAAACTGCCTACGAGCGGTACTTC.

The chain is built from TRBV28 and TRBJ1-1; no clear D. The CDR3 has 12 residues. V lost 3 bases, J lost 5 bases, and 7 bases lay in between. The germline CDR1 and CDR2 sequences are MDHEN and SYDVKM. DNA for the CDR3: TGTGCCAGCAGTTTGGATGGTACTGAAGCTTTCTTT. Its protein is CASSLDGTEAFF.

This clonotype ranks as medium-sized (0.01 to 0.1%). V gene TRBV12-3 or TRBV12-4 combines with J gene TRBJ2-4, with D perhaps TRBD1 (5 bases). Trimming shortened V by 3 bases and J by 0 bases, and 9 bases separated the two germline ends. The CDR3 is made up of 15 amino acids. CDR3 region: CASSFGQGAKNIQYF. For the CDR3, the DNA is TGTGCCAGCAGTTTCGGGCAGGGAGCCAAAAACATTCAGTACTTC.

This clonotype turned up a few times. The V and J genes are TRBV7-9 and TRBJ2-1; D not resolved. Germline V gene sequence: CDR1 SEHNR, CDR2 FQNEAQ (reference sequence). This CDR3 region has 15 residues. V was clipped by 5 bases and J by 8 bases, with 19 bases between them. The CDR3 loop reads CASSPYRTPSHEQFF. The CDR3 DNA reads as TGTGCCAGCAGCCCATATAGGACCCCAAGCCATGAGCAGTTCTTC.

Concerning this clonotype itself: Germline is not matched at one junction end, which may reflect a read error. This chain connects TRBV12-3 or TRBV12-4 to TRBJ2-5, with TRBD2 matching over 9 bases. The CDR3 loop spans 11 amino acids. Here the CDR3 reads CASSSRTSVFF. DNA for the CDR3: TGTGCCAGCAGTTCGAGGACTAGCGTCTTCTTC.

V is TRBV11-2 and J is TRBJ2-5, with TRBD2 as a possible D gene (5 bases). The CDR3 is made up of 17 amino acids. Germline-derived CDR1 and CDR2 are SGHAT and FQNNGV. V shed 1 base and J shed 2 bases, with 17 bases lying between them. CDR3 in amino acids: CASSLGLSGMGQETQYF. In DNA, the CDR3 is TGTGCCAGCAGCTTAGGGCTATCGGGAATGGGTCAAGAGACCCAGTACTTC.

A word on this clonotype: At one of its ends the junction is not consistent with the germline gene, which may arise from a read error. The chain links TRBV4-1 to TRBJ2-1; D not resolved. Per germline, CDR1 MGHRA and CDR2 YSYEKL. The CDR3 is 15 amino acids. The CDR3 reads CASSQDPGPYNGQFF. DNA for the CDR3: TGCGCCAGCAGCCAAGATCCCGGCCCATACAATGGGCAGTTCTTC.

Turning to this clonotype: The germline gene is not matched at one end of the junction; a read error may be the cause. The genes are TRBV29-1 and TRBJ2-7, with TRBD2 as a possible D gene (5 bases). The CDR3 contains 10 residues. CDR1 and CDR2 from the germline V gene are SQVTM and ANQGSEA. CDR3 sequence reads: CSVGEYERCF. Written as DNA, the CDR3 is TGCAGCGTTGGGGAGTACGAGCGGTGCTTC.